Following are 9 T cell receptor beta chains from one sample sequenced in a study of blood T cell repertoires in COVID-19. Sequencing used immunoSEQ multiplex PCR; TCRdb keeps in-frame clones, though not all of them. The table includes some 670,000 clones, over 80% detected once. The sample comprised peripheral blood. These receptor sequences come from a woman younger than 30 with acute or convalescent COVID-19.

This chain connects TRBV15 to TRBJ1-6, with a weak D call TRBD1 (6 bases). There are 16 residues in the CDR3. V lost 5 bases and J 7 bases, leaving 18 bases between the germline ends. CDR1 LNHNV and CDR2 YYDKDF come from the germline V gene (reference sequence). The CDR3 loop is CATSGGGGGRNSPLHF. CDR3 sequence (DNA): TGTGCCACCAGCGGGGGGGGCGGGGGGCGGAATTCACCCCTCCACTTT.

The V call is TRBV5-6, the J call TRBJ1-2; the D gene is possibly TRBD1 (6 bases). This CDR3 contains 15 residues. V gave up 4 bases and J gave up 4 bases, with 17 bases separating them. Germline V CDR1 and CDR2: SGHDT, YYEEEE. CDR3 sequence: CASSQFGRDIYGYTF. CDR3 coding DNA: TGTGCCAGCAGCCAATTTGGACGGGACATCTATGGCTACACCTTC.

This chain connects TRBV4-1 to TRBJ2-7; 9 bases fit TRBD1. Germline CDR1 and CDR2: MGHRA and YSYEKL. Trimming removed 0 bases from V and 6 bases from J; junction bases left unmatched: 6. The CDR3 sequence is 15 residues long. CDR3 region: CASSQEDRGSIEQYF. The DNA for the CDR3 is TGCGCCAGCAGCCAAGAGGACAGGGGATCGATCGAGCAGTACTTC.

This chain joins TRBV30 and TRBJ1-1; no definite D call. Germline CDR1 GTSNPN, CDR2 SVGIG (reference sequence). V gave up 1 base and J gave up 11 bases, with 11 bases separating them. The CDR3 loop spans 11 amino acids. The CDR3 loop reads CAWSATLRAFF. In DNA, the CDR3 is TGTGCCTGGAGTGCGACACTTCGGGCTTTCTTT.

V gene TRBV29-1 combines with J gene TRBJ1-1; D might be TRBD1 (6 bases). The germline gives CDR1 SQVTM, CDR2 ANQGSEA. The CDR3 runs 16 residues. V shed 2 bases and J shed 5 bases, with 21 bases lying between them. The CDR3 bases are TGCAGCGTTGAAAGGTGGGGGCAGGGGCCGGGGACTGAAGCTTTCTTT. It specifies CSVERWGQGPGTEAFF.

In this sample, this clone turned up a few times. V and J are TRBV27 and TRBJ1-6, with D hard to call. The germline V gene has CDR1 MNHEY and CDR2 SMNVEV (reference sequence). V shed 3 bases and J shed 9 bases, with 9 bases lying between them. The CDR3 is made up of 13 amino acids. The CDR3: CASSLVGGSPLHF. The DNA of the CDR3 is TGTGCCAGCAGTTTGGTAGGAGGTTCACCCCTCCACTTT.

The J gene is TRBJ2-2, the V gene TRBV21-1; TRBD1, the D gene given by the table, was not confirmed from the DNA. TRBV21-1 is designated a pseudogene. The CDR3 covers 15 residues. CDR3 sequence: CASSKGATCTGELFF. In nucleotides, the CDR3 is TGTGCCAGCAGCAAAGGGGCCACTTGTACCGGGGAGCTGTTTTTT.

This chain joins TRBV15 and TRBJ1-2; 10 nucleotides align to TRBD1. Germline V gives CDR1 LNHNV, CDR2 YYDKDF (reference sequence). Germline trimming cut 5 bases from V and 7 bases from J; bases unmatched to any gene: 10. There are 15 residues in the CDR3. DNA for the CDR3: TGTGCCACCAGCTTCGGGACAGGGGCGACGAGTGGCTACACCTTC. Translated, it gives CATSFGTGATSGYTF.

The chain has TRBV3-1 (or the pseudogene TRBV3-2) and TRBJ2-7; D is unresolved. The length of the CDR3 is 15 residues. The V gene lost 1 base and the J gene lost 1 base, with 11 bases spanning the gap. Germline-derived CDR1 and CDR2 are LGHDT and YNNKEL (reference sequence). Here the CDR3 reads CASSQGLAVSYEQYF. Written as DNA, the CDR3 is TGTGCCAGCAGCCAAGGGTTGGCAGTTTCCTACGAGCAGTACTTC.